This T cell receptor beta chain was obtained from a study of blood T cell repertoires in COVID-19. About the study: In each case, the material was cDNA or gDNA derived from T cells, B-cell-depleted T cells, or PBMCs.

V was pared by 6 bases and J by 3 bases, with 17 bases between. Germline V lookup: CDR1 MNHNY, CDR2 SVGAGI (reference sequence). The CDR3 sequence is 15 residues long. As handled by the study authors: Reference gene primers were amplified, and this amplification served to estimate nucleated cell counts. Only in-frame clones appear in the TCRdb table, and some are missing; sequencing was by immunoSEQ multiplex PCR. V, J and clone size were drawn from that table, and D and trimming were deduced from the DNA. Here the sample spans hundreds of thousands of clones, around 84% being singletons. This chain links TRBV6-6 with TRBJ1-2, with D maybe TRBD1 (6 bases). The sequencing sample was made of peripheral blood. This TCR derives from a human donor in a cohort sampled during active COVID-19. The CDR3 protein is CASSAGTYSDYGYTF. Here the CDR3 DNA reads TGTGCCAGCAGCGCCGGGACATACAGCGACTATGGCTACACCTTC.